What follows is one TCR beta chain and its context. The assay was immunoSEQ multiplex PCR, and TCRdb's table has in-frame clones only and misses some. There are around 250,000 clones in the sample; about 82% occur only once, and approximately 2.1% lies in the top ten. The data belong to a study of blood T cell repertoires in COVID-19. Study information: There were acute and convalescent COVID-19 samples, and they came from the United States, Italy and Spain.

The specimen sequenced was PBMCs or T cells enriched from blood (not recorded which). The sequence derives from a woman in her fifties or sixties who had recovered from COVID-19.

The CDR3 DNA reads TGTGCCAGCGTTTGGGCAGACTCTGGAAACACCATATATTTT. It specifies CASVWADSGNTIYF. The V gene is TRBV6-6, the J gene TRBJ1-3; D is unclear. Trimming left V 8 bases short and J 0 bases short, with 11 bases between. Germline V lookup: CDR1 MNHNY, CDR2 SVGAGI (reference sequence). The CDR3 covers 14 residues.